The clone carrying this TCR beta chain has ten or more counts. Via MiXCR, TCRdb re-called the 5' RACE reads, giving one row per CDR3 protein. The table lists around 300,000 distinct CDR3 sequences, around 4.4% of them singletons, with approximately 19% in the top ten. This entry comes from a study of T cells after yellow fever vaccination. Across the study: Low-cell-number fractions underwent preparation using SMART-Seq v4 Ultra Low Input.

Sequencing used PBMCs, obtained 15 days after the yellow fever booster vaccination. The receptor's source is a man in his late teens or twenties who received the YFV17D yellow fever vaccine.

The CDR3 is CASSPQGGEQFF. The DNA of the CDR3 is TGTGCCAGCAGTCCACAGGGAGGGGAGCAGTTCTTC. The chain joins TRBV6-4 to TRBJ2-1; D might be TRBD2 (7 bases). Germline CDR1 and CDR2: MRHNA and SNTAGT. The V and J ends lost 5 bases and 10 bases respectively, with 12 bases between them. The CDR3 length is 12 residues.